These 24 T cell receptor beta chains came from one sample sequenced in a study of blood T cell repertoires in COVID-19. This table comes from immunoSEQ multiplex PCR, and its TCRdb copy is limited to in-frame clones, with some not included. This table holds about 340,000 clones, approximately 86% found once. Material for sequencing was PBMCs or T cells enriched from blood (not recorded which). The source of these receptors is a woman in her 40s with acute COVID-19.

CDR3 sequence reads: CASSYWASGAHTDTQYF. CDR3 bases: TGTGCCAGCAGCTACTGGGCTAGCGGAGCCCACACAGATACGCAGTATTTT. The chain combines TRBV28 with TRBJ2-3; 7 nucleotides agree with TRBD2. The CDR3 runs to 17 residues. V gave up 6 bases and J gave up 2 bases; unmatched junction bases: 14. From germline, CDR1 is MDHEN and CDR2 SYDVKM.

This chain uses TRBV6-5 with TRBJ1-5, with D perhaps TRBD1 (5 bases). Between the trimmed V and J ends, which lost 5 bases and 3 bases, there was a span of 11 bases. CDR1 is MNHEY, CDR2 SVGAGI, per germline. This CDR3 has 14 amino acids. CDR3 sequence reads: CASSPDSLNQPQHF. The CDR3 DNA is TGTGCCAGCAGTCCTGACAGCCTCAATCAGCCCCAGCATTTT.

The chain carries TRBV2 and TRBJ1-5, with D perhaps matching TRBD1 (5 bases). The germline V gene has CDR1 SNHLY and CDR2 FYNNEI. The CDR3 has 14 amino acids. V lost 5 bases, J lost 6 bases, and 14 bases lay in between. DNA of the CDR3: TGTGCCAGCAGTTCCAGGGTGGGGGGTCAGCCCCAGCATTTT. Translated: CASSSRVGGQPQHF.

This clone showed up just a few times. The chain links TRBV2 to TRBJ1-6; D perhaps matches TRBD1 (6 bases). The germline V gene has CDR1 SNHLY and CDR2 FYNNEI. V lost 7 bases and J lost 8, with 18 bases in between. The CDR3 extends over 15 amino acids. The CDR3 region has the DNA TGTGCCAGCACTAGTGCGGGCAGGGGCCATTCACCCCTCCACTTT. This gives the protein CASTSAGRGHSPLHF.

The chain uses TRBV7-9 and TRBJ2-7; 9 bases are shared with TRBD1. Germline assignment: CDR1 SEHNR and CDR2 FQNEAQ (reference sequence). The CDR3 is 16 residues long. After removal of 5 bases from V and 0 bases from J, the junction contained 8 bases not matched to a gene. The CDR3 is CASSTSGTGSSYEQYF. In DNA, the CDR3 is TGTGCCAGCAGCACCTCCGGGACAGGGAGCTCCTACGAGCAGTACTTC.

The chain employs TRBV7-8 and TRBJ1-4; D is possibly TRBD1 (5 bases). The CDR3 has 14 amino acids. CDR1 is SGHVS, CDR2 FQNEAQ, per germline. Trimming pared 4 bases from V and 8 bases from J, leaving 14 bases between. For the CDR3, the DNA is TGTGCCAGCAGCTCCGGGACTTGGCGCGAAAAACTGTTTTTT. Translated: CASSSGTWREKLFF.

Only one count was recorded for this clone. V and J are TRBV5-1 and TRBJ2-7; TRBD2 matches 8 bases. Per germline, CDR1 SGHRS and CDR2 YFSETQ. V was pared by 1 base and J by 3 bases, with 3 bases of the junction left unmatched. The CDR3 runs to 14 residues. CDR3 loop: CASSLWAGGYEQYF. CDR3 nucleotide sequence: TGCGCCAGCAGCTTGTGGGCGGGAGGCTACGAGCAGTACTTC.

V and J are TRBV12-5 and TRBJ2-1; 9 positions agree with TRBD1. Trimming at V came to 5 bases and at J to 6 bases, leaving 5 bases not matched to a gene. The CDR3 has 14 residues. From germline, CDR1 is LGHNT and CDR2 FRNRAP. The chain's CDR3 is CASGLQGARNEQFF. The DNA for the CDR3 is TGTGCTAGTGGTCTACAGGGGGCTCGCAATGAGCAGTTCTTC. The whole variable domain, filled in from reference TRBV12-5 and TRBJ2-1, reads DARVTQTPRHKVTEMGQEVTMRCQPILGHNTVFWYRQTMMQGLELLAYFRNRAPLDDSGMPKDRFSAEMPDATLATLKIQPSEPRDSAVYFCASGLQGARNEQFFGPGTRLTVL.

The rearrangement joins TRBV19 to TRBJ1-2; D is uncertain. Germline V gene sequence: CDR1 LNHDA, CDR2 SQIVND (reference sequence). The ends were cut back, 3 bases at V and 5 bases at J, with 10 bases in the middle. The CDR3 length is 13 residues. This CDR3 is CASSMGGRYGYTF. The CDR3 region has the DNA TGTGCCAGTAGTATGGGAGGGAGGTATGGCTACACCTTC.

The V call is TRBV7-2, the J call TRBJ2-3; D is perhaps TRBD1 (5 bases). The V gene's germline CDR1 is SGHTA and CDR2 FQGNSA. The CDR3 is 16 amino acids. V was pared by 0 bases and J by 3 bases, with 13 bases between. The DNA of the CDR3 is TGTGCCAGCAGCTTAGCCCAGGGTTCGGCAACAGATACGCAGTATTTT. As protein: CASSLAQGSATDTQYF.

This clone appeared once. In DNA form, the CDR3 reads TGTGCCAGCAGCCAAGATCGGAGGGGGAACACTGAAGCTTTCTTT. As protein: CASSQDRRGNTEAFF. V gene TRBV3-1 (or the pseudogene TRBV3-2) combines with J gene TRBJ1-1; D may be TRBD1 (5 bases). This CDR3 has 15 amino acids. The V gene lost 0 bases and the J gene lost 1 base, with 9 bases spanning the gap. The germline CDR1 and CDR2 sequences are LGHDT and YNNKEL (reference sequence).

The chain carries TRBV24-1 and TRBJ2-7; 8 nucleotides agree with TRBD2. CDR1 and CDR2 from the germline V gene are KGHDR and SFDVKD. This CDR3 spans 17 amino acids. J gave up 6 bases and V 1 base, and 13 bases lay outside the gene matches. CDR3 loop: CATSDFCTGLAFPEQYF. The CDR3 DNA reads as TGTGCCACCAGTGATTTCTGTACCGGACTAGCTTTCCCCGAGCAGTACTTC.

This clone has only a few counts. The rearrangement uses TRBV18 and TRBJ1-2; D unresolved. The CDR3 is 15 amino acids. From germline, CDR1 is KGHSH and CDR2 LQKENI. Trimming shortened V by 0 bases and J by 3 bases, and 11 bases separated the two germline ends. CDR3 region: CASSPPSGYDYGYTF. CDR3 nucleotides: TGTGCCAGCTCACCACCCTCCGGGTACGACTATGGCTACACCTTC. Full variable domain (missing parts from reference TRBV18 and TRBJ1-2): NAGVMQNPRHLVRRRGQEARLRCSPMKGHSHVYWYRQLPEEGLKFMVYLQKENIIDESGMPKERFSAEFPKEGPSILRIQQVVRGDSAAYFCASSPPSGYDYGYTFGSGTRLTVV.

This rearrangement joins TRBV5-1 to TRBJ1-1; possibly TRBD1 for D (5 bases). Deletions cut 1 base from V and 0 bases from J, with 10 bases between. Per germline, CDR1 SGHRS and CDR2 YFSETQ. This CDR3 comprises 15 residues. CDR3: CASSLSGAVNTEAFF. In nucleotides, the CDR3 is TGCGCCAGCAGCTTGAGCGGGGCGGTGAACACTGAAGCTTTCTTT.

The chain couples TRBV19 to TRBJ1-5; maybe TRBD1 (5 bases). The germline V gene has CDR1 LNHDA and CDR2 SQIVND (reference sequence). The CDR3 runs 15 residues. V shed 9 bases and J shed 4 bases, with 19 bases lying between them. The CDR3 region is CASKAGLGDNQPQHF. CDR3 DNA sequence: TGTGCCAGCAAGGCGGGGTTGGGGGATAATCAGCCCCAGCATTTT. Full variable domain (missing parts from reference TRBV19 and TRBJ1-5): DGGITQSPKYLFRKEGQNVTLSCEQNLNHDAMYWYRQDPGQGLRLIYYSQIVNDFQKGDIAEGYSVSREKKESFPLTVTSAQKNPTAFYLCASKAGLGDNQPQHFGDGTRLSIL.

This chain joins TRBV9 and TRBJ2-2; 7 nucleotides line up with TRBD2. V lost 6 bases and J lost 5; bases outside the gene matches: 7. The CDR3 contains 14 residues. The V gene's germline CDR1 is SGDLS and CDR2 YYNGEE. CDR3 bases: TGTGCCAGCACCATGACTAGCCGGACCGGGGAGCTGTTTTTT. The encoded protein is CASTMTSRTGELFF.

The chain employs TRBV6-2 or TRBV6-3 and TRBJ1-1; D gene uncertain. Germline CDR1 MNHEY, CDR2 SVGEGT. The CDR3 is made up of 14 amino acids. V was pared by 6 bases and J by 3 bases, with 14 bases between. The chain's CDR3 is CASSSRPGYTEAFF. CDR3 DNA sequence: TGTGCCAGCAGCTCGCGCCCCGGTTACACTGAAGCTTTCTTT.

The chain is built from TRBV6-2 or TRBV6-3 and TRBJ1-5, with no clear D. Germline assignment: CDR1 MNHEY and CDR2 SVGEGT. V shed 4 bases and J shed 2 bases, with 12 bases lying between them. The CDR3 extends over 15 amino acids. The CDR3 coding sequence is TGTGCCAGCAGTTCTGGAGGTATCGGCAATCAGCCCCAGCATTTT. It codes for CASSSGGIGNQPQHF.

The V gene is TRBV21-1, the J gene TRBJ2-7; the tabulated D call, TRBD1, remains unverified against the DNA. TRBV21-1 counts as a pseudogene. CDR3 size: 14 residues. The CDR3 reads CASSTSGQDYEQYF. The CDR3 nucleotides read TGTGCCAGCAGCACCTCGGGACAGGACTACGAGCAGTACTTC.

The genes are TRBV7-3 and TRBJ2-7; the match to TRBD1 covers 9 bases. CDR3 length: 14 residues. Germline CDR1 is SGHTA and CDR2 is FQGTGA. V lost 5 bases and J lost 3; bases outside the gene matches: 5. The CDR3 protein is CASSPGTGRYEQYF. The CDR3 DNA sequence: TGTGCCAGCAGCCCAGGGACAGGGCGCTACGAGCAGTACTTC.

Of note for this clone: The same CDR3 is also encoded by other DNA sequences in this sample. This sequence joins TRBV4-2 and TRBJ2-2; tentative D call: TRBD1 (5 bases). Trimming cost V 1 base and J 5 bases, with 11 bases left between them. Germline loops: CDR1 LGHNA, CDR2 YNFKEQ. This CDR3 contains 15 residues. The CDR3 protein is CASSQGQGGTGELFF. CDR3 coding DNA: TGTGCCAGCAGCCAAGGGCAGGGTGGGACCGGGGAGCTGTTTTTT.

This clone was observed a handful of times. CDR3 protein: CASSSSPAPRDRVRKNIQYF. CDR3 bases: TGTGCCAGCAGTTCCTCCCCCGCTCCCCGGGACAGGGTTAGGAAAAACATTCAGTACTTC. V gene TRBV28 combines with J gene TRBJ2-4, with 9 nucleotides matching TRBD1. The ends lost 4 bases at V and 4 bases at J; junction bases unmatched: 20. CDR1 and CDR2 from the germline V gene are MDHEN and SYDVKM. The CDR3 sequence is 20 residues long.

The J gene is TRBJ2-1, the V gene TRBV28; 7 nucleotides agree with TRBD2. Germline CDR1 and CDR2: MDHEN and SYDVKM. CDR3 length: 14 amino acids. The ends lost 3 bases at V and 12 bases at J; junction bases unmatched: 11. In DNA form, the CDR3 reads TGTGCCAGCAGTTTGGCGGGAGCAGGTTTCGTGCAGTTCTTC. As protein: CASSLAGAGFVQFF.

The V gene is TRBV6-2 or TRBV6-3, the J gene TRBJ2-3; weak D call: TRBD1 (6 bases). The CDR3 runs to 14 residues. V lost 4 bases to trimming and J lost 4 bases, with 12 bases between them. Germline CDR1 and CDR2: MNHEY and SVGEGT. This chain's CDR3 is CASSSWTVPDTQYF. DNA of the CDR3: TGTGCCAGCAGTTCCTGGACAGTACCAGATACGCAGTATTTT.